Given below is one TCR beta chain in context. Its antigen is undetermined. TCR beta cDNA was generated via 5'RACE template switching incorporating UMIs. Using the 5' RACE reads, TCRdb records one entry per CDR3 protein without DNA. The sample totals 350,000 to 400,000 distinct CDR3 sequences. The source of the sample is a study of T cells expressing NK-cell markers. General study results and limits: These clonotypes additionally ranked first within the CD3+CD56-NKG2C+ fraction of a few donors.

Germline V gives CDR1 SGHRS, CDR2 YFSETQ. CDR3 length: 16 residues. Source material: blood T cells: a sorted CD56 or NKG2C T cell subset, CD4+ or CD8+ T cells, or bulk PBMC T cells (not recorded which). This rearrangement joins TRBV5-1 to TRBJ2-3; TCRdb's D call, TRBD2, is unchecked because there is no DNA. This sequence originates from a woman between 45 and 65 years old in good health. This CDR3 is CASRDPWRELTDTQYF.